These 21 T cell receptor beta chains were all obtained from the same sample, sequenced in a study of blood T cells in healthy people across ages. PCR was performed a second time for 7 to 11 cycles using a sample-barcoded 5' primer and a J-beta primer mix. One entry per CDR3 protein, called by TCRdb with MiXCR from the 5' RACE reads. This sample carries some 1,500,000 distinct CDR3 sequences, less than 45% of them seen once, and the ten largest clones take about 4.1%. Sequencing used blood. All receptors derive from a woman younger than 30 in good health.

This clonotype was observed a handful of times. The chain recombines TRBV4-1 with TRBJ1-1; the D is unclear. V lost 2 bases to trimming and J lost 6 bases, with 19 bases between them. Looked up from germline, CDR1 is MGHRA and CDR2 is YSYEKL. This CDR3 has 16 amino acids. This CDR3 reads CASSQPRAGWSAEAFF. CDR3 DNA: TGCGCCAGCAGCCAACCTCGGGCCGGGTGGAGCGCTGAAGCTTTCTTT.

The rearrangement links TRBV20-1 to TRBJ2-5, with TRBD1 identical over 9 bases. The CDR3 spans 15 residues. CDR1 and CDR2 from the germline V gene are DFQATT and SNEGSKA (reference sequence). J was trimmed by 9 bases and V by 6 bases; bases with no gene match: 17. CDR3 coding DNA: TGCAGTGCCACTCCGACAGGGGGTTCTAGGTGGGCCCAGTACTTC. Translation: CSATPTGGSRWAQYF.

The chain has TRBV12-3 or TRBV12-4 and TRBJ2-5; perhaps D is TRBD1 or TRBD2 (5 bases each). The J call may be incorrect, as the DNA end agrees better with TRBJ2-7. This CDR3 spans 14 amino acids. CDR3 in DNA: TGTGCCAGCAGTTCAGGGACCCCGTTTGACGAGCAGTACTTC. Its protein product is CASSSGTPFDEQYF.

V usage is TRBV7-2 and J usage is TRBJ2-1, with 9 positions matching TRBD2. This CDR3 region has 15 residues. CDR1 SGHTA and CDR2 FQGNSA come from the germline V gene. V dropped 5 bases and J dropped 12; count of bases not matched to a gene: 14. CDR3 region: CASSPSSNIAGVQFF. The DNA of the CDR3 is TGTGCCAGCAGCCCCTCCTCAAATATAGCGGGGGTGCAGTTCTTC.

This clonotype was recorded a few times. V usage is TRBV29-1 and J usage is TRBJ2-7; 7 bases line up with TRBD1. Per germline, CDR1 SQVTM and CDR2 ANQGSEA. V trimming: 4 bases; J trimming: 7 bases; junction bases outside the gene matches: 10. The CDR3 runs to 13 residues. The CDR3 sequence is CSVVNRGPFEQYF. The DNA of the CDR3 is TGCAGCGTTGTGAACAGGGGACCTTTTGAGCAGTACTTC.

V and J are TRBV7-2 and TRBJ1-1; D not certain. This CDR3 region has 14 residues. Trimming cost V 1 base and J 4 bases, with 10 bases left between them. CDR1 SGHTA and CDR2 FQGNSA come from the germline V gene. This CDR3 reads CASSLGAGSTEAFF. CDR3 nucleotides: TGTGCCAGCAGCTTAGGGGCAGGTAGCACTGAAGCTTTCTTT.

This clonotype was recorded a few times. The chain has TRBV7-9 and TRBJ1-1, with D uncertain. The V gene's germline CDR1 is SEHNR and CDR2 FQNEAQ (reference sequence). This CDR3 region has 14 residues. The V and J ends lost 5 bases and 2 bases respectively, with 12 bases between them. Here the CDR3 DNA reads TGTGCCAGCAGCCCGACCCAGCCAAACACTGAAGCTTTCTTT. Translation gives CASSPTQPNTEAFF.

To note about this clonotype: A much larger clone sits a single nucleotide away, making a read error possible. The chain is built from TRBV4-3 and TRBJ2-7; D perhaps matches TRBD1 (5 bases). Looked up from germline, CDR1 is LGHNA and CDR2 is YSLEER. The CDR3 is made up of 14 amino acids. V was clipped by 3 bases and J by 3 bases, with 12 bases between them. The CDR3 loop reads CASSQSQGFYEQYF. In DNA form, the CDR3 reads TGCGCCAGCAGCCAGTCCCAGGGTTTCTACGAGCAGTACTTC.

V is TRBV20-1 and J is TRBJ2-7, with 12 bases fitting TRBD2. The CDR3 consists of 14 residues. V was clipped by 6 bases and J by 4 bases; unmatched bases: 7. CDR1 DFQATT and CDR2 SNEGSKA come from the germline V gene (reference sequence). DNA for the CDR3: TGCAGTGCAACGACTAGCGGGAGTTGGTACGAGCAGTACTTC. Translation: CSATTSGSWYEQYF.

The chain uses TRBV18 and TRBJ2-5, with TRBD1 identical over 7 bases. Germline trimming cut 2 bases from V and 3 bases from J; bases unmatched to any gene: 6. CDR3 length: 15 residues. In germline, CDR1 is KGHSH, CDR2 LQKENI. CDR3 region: CASSPLKGQEETQYF. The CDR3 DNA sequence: TGTGCCAGCTCACCATTAAAAGGACAGGAAGAGACCCAGTACTTC.

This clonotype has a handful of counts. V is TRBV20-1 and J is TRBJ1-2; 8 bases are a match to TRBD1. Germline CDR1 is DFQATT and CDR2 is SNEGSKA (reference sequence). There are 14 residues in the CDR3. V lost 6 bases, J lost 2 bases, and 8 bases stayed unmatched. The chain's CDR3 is CSANDRGGNYGYTF. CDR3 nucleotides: TGCAGTGCCAATGACAGGGGAGGAAACTATGGCTACACCTTC.

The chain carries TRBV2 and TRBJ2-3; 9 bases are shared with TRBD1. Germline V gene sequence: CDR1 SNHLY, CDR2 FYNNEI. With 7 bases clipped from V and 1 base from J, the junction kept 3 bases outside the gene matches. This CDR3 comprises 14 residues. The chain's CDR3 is CASTGTGRTDTQYF. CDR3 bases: TGTGCCAGCACCGGGACAGGGCGCACAGATACGCAGTATTTT. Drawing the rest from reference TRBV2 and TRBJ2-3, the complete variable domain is EPEVTQTPSHQVTQMGQEVILRCVPISNHLYFYWYRQILGQKVEFLVSFYNNEISEKSEIFDDQFSVERPDGSNFTLKIRSTKLEDSAMYFCASTGTGRTDTQYFGPGTRLTVL.

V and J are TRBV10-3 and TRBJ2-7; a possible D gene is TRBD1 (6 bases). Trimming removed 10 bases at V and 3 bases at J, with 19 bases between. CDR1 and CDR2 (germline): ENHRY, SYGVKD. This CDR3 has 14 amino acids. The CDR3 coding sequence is TGTGCCACCTGGTCTCAGGGACAAGACTACGAGCAGTACTTC. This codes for CATWSQGQDYEQYF.

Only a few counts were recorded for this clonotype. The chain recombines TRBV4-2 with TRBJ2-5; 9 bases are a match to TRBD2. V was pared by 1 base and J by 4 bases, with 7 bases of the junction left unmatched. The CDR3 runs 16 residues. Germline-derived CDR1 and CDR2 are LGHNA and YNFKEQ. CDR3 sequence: CASSQVSSGTGETQYF. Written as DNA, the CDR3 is TGTGCCAGCAGCCAAGTGTCTAGCGGGACGGGAGAGACCCAGTACTTC.

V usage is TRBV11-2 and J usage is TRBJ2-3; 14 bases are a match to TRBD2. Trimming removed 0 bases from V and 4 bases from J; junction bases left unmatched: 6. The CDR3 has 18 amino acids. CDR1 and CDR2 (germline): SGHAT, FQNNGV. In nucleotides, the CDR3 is TGTGCCAGCAGCTTAGAAGGGATGGGACTAGCGGGAGCAGATACGCAGTATTTT. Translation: CASSLEGMGLAGADTQYF.

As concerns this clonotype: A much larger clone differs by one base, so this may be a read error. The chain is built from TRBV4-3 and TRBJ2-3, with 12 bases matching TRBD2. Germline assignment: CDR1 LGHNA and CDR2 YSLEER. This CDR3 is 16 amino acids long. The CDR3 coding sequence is TGCGCCAGCAGCCAAGATACTAGCGGGAGGACAGGTACGCAGTATTTT. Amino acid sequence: CASSQDTSGRTGTQYF.

CDR3 in DNA: TGTGCCAGCAGCGTAGCCGGAGGACCGTTCTCTGGAAACACCATATATTTT. It translates to CASSVAGGPFSGNTIYF. The chain employs TRBV9 and TRBJ1-3; no firm D call. V was clipped by 0 bases and J by 0 bases, with 13 bases between them. Germline lookup yields CDR1 SGDLS and CDR2 YYNGEE. The CDR3 covers 17 residues. Based on the CDR3 plus reference TRBV9 and TRBJ1-3, the full variable domain is DSGVTQTPKHLITATGQRVTLRCSPRSGDLSVYWYQQSLDQGLQFLIQYYNGEERAKGNILERFSAQQFPDLHSELNLSSLELGDSALYFCASSVAGGPFSGNTIYFGEGSWLTVV.

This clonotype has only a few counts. CDR3 amino acids: CASSYSRQNTEAFF. The CDR3 DNA reads TGTGCCAGCAGTTACTCGAGACAGAACACTGAAGCTTTCTTT. The V call is TRBV6-2 or TRBV6-3, the J call TRBJ1-1; unclear D gene. The CDR3 sequence is 14 residues long. V lost 0 bases, J lost 1 base, and 6 bases lay in between. Germline loops: CDR1 MNHEY, CDR2 SVGEGT.

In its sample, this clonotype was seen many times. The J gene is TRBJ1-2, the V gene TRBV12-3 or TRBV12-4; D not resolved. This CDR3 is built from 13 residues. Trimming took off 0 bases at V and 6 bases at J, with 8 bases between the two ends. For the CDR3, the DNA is TGTGCCAGCAGTTTAGCGCTTGGTAATGGCTACACCTTC. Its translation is CASSLALGNGYTF.

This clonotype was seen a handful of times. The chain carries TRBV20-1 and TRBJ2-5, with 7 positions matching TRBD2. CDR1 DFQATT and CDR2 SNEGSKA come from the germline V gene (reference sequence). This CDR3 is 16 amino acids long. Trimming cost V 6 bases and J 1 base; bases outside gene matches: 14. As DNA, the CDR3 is TGCAGTGCCATGCGGGCGGCTAGCGGTCTCCAAGAGACCCAGTACTTC. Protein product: CSAMRAASGLQETQYF.

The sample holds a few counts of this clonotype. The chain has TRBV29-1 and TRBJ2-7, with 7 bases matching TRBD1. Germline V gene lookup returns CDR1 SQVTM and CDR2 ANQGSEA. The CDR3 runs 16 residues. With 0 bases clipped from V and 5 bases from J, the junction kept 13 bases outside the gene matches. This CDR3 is CSVEDPKWTGGHEQYF. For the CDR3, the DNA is TGCAGCGTTGAAGATCCTAAGTGGACAGGTGGACACGAGCAGTACTTC.